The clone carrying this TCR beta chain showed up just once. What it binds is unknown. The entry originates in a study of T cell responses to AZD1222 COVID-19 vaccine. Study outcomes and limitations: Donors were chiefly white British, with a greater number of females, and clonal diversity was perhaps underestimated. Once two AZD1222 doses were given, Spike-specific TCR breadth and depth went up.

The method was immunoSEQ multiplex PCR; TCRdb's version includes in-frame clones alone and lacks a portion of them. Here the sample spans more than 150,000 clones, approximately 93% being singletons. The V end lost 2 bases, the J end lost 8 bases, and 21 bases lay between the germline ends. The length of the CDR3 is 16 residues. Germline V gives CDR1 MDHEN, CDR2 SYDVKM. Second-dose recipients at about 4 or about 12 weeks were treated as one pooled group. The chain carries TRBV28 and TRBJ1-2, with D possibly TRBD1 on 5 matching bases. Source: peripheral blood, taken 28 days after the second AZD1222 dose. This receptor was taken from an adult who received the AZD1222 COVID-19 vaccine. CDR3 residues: CASSLGGETAARGYTF. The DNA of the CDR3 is TGTGCCAGCAGTTTAGGTGGCGAGACAGCCGCTCGAGGCTACACCTTC.